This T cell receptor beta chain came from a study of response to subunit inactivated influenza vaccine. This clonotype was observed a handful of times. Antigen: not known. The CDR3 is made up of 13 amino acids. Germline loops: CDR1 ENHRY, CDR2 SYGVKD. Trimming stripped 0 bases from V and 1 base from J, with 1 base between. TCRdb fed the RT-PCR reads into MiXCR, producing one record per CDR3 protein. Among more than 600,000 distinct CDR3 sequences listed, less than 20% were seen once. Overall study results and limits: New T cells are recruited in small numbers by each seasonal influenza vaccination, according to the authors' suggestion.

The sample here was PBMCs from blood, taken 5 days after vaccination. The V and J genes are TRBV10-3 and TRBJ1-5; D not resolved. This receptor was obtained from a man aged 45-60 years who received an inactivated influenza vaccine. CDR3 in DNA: TGTGCCATCAGTGAGTCCAGCAATCAGCCCCAGCATTTT. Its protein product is CAISESSNQPQHF.